This T cell receptor (beta chain) was obtained from a study of response to subunit inactivated influenza vaccine (dated by TCRdb to 2016 to 2019). For context, the study as a whole: To follow how T cells responded to a trivalent subunit inactivated influenza vaccine, the researchers relied on deep quantitative profiling of the T cell receptor repertoire.

The research as a whole found: It was suggested by the authors that each seasonal influenza vaccination may recruit only a limited number of new T cells.

The sample holds many counts of this clonotype. No antigen is known for it. Qualities for individual bases were not recorded, and no much larger clone is one base off. The library was obtained by RT-PCR. Sequencer: Illumina HiSeq 2500. TCRdb's own reprocessing of the public reads used fastp at Q25 and MiXCR and kept productive beta chains. All rows with the same CDR3 protein become a single entry with the most common DNA and genes. The sample profile shows about 500,000 distinct CDR3 sequences; about 15% of them were found once. The ten largest clones capture 3% of the sample. Sequences DFQATT (CDR1) and SNEGSKA (CDR2) are obtained from the germline V gene (reference sequence). Trimming removed 4 bases from V and 6 bases from J; the gene matches leave 4 bases unexplained. The CDR3, from cysteine to phenylalanine, totals 14 residues. Left in the record is the CDR3 DNA by itself, 42 bases read in frame from the first base.

The source is a man aged 50 to 75 who received an inactivated influenza vaccine. Donor details come from another sample of the same person, matched by shared clones. The starting material was CD4+ T cells sorted from PBMCs, obtained around 25 months after vaccination. Recombination linked TRBV20-1 to TRBJ2-1; TRBD1 matches 12 bases in the middle. The DNA sequence is as follows: TGCAGTGCTACTCGGGACAGGGGGCTCAATGAGCAGTTCTTC. It codes for CSATRDRGLNEQFF.